Reported below is one T cell receptor beta chain. In this sample, this clone turned up once. No antigen is known for it. Base-call qualities are not available, and no considerably larger clone is one nucleotide away. The data derive from a study of cytomegalovirus exposure and HLA in healthy donors (dated by TCRdb to between 2016 and 2019). Regarding the study in general: An earlier analysis of 550 to 700 of the donors reported about 290 Gb of sequence data and 100 million to 140 million unique TCR beta sequences from 150 million to 200 million T cells. An early release that covered fewer than 750 HLA-typed donors contained approximately 300 gigabases of sequencing data and 85 million to 100 million unique TCR sequences. Of the approximately 400 genotyped donors, 81% fell in the genetic ancestry cluster associated with self-reported Caucasian donors. The study aimed to test whether signatures of past pathogen exposure could be identified by cataloging public T cell receptors. The T cell repertoires of 666 subjects were profiled by immunosequencing and related to cytomegalovirus serostatus. Besides the first cohort of roughly 700 subjects, a separate validation cohort made up of over a hundred different subjects was used. To predict cytomegalovirus infection status, the study combined high-throughput TCR immunosequencing, statistical association of individual TCRs with disease status, and machine learning. A later analysis re-examined previously published TCR beta repertoires from around 670 donors and added high-resolution HLA genotyping to investigate patterns of TCR occurrence. Rather than using new phenotypic data, the later analysis identified candidate immune exposures from TCR beta sequences and from how often those sequences occurred across donors. An earlier analysis of about 600 of the donors used high-throughput TCR beta sequencing to judge whether each TCR beta V gene segment behaved as functional or pseudogenic. Donor age, sex, ethnicity and CMV serostatus were compiled alongside the repertoire data. Genome-wide SNP genotypes for about 65% of the roughly 670 donors were used in a later genetic analysis, which treated that subset as a discovery cohort. Every repertoire in the discovery cohort had been generated on one and the same sequencing platform. HLA typing included class I and class II loci at four-digit resolution. The number of donors typed differed by locus, with roughly 629-640 for A, B, C, DRB1 and DQB1, 522 for DQA1, about 610 for DPA1, and under 490 for DPB1. Roughly 5 DR-DQ haplotypes were handled as single units for association and clustering, since linkage in the cohort was strong. On average, over 200,000 unique TCR beta nucleotide sequences were sequenced per donor among 350 to 400 genotyped donors of the cohort, with roughly 19% of those sequences being non-productive.

Libraries were constructed by the immunoSEQ multiplex PCR assay. A mixture of 60 forward primers for TCR Vbeta segments and 13 reverse primers for TCR Jbeta segments was used in the multiplex PCR. Amplification of the CDR3 region of rearranged TCR beta genes was performed with a multiplex PCR assay on genomic DNA. Amplified TCR beta libraries were sequenced as 87-base-pair reads on the Illumina HiSeq System. The authors processed their data as follows. A later analysis tallied 80 million to 95 million unique TCR beta chains across the 700 or so repertoires, and roughly 11 million of those chains were shared by two or more donors. To remove PCR and sequencing errors, raw reads were error-corrected and collapsed into unique sequences using a nearest-neighbor algorithm that merged closely related sequences. CDR3 sequences were aligned to IMGT reference sequences to assign V, D and J gene segments. Each retained sequence needed at least a six-nucleotide match to both a V gene segment and a J gene segment. Rearrangements were called productive when the CDR3 lacked stop codons and stayed in frame with V and J; all others were non-productive. CDR3 was defined by IMGT convention, running from the second conserved V-encoded cysteine to the conserved J-encoded phenylalanine. Sequences without an unambiguous match to a single V gene segment were excluded from the earlier analysis of almost 600 of the donors. An earlier analysis of 587 of the donors classified V segments as functional when productive rearrangements were above 56.7% and as segregating when the standard deviation between donors was above 5%. To diagnose cytomegalovirus status from the catalog of TCR beta chain sequences, a statistical classification framework was built. In a later analysis, TCR nucleotide sequences were compared against IMGT/GENE-DB human TR gene sequences so that V and J genes could be assigned. The TCRdist pipeline was used in a later analysis to assign CDR3 sequences and most-parsimonious VDJ recombination scenarios. In a later analysis, each TCR beta chain was defined by its CDR3 amino acid sequence together with its V-gene family, and reads without a unique V-gene family were excluded. To address suspected cross-contamination and a sequencing artifact, a later analysis removed a few hundred highly shared, low-generation-probability nucleotide sequences. In a later analysis, a clonal expansion index for each public chain was calculated from normalized within-repertoire ranks of inferred template counts. Generation probabilities in a later analysis came from a VDJ recombination model fitted to out-of-frame rearrangements, and those results were checked against IGoR. A later analysis scored TCR-TCR, TCR-HLA and TCR-CMV co-occurrence with hypergeometric tests, applying a repertoire-size bias correction to TCR pairs. False discovery rates were estimated in a later analysis by permuting HLA or CMV assignments 20 times. In a later analysis, co-occurring TCRs were grouped using DBSCAN, with TCRdist sequence similarity added in when clustering inside HLA-allele-positive subsets. Repertoires with fewer than 30,000 or more than 120,000 public chains were left out of co-occurrence clustering, as were several repertoires with anomalous nucleotide sharing. The source is immuneACCESS, and TCRdb retained only in-frame sequences with V and J called. Part of the clones is not carried over; for the studies checked, unresolved V genes explain less than half of this, and the remainder is unexplained. The V and J calls and clone size were taken over from that table, and D and trimming were inferred from the DNA. The sample has some 180,000 clones on record, roughly 77% of them singletons. Around 1.9% of the sample lies in the top ten.

General findings and caveats noted by the study authors: In a later analysis, some 18,000 TCR beta sequences were associated with specific HLA alleles at a false discovery rate of 0.05. In the study, around 150 TCR beta chains were listed as associated with cytomegalovirus. Correlated functional status among segregating V segments might be attributable to linkage disequilibrium, but an unknown experimental factor could not be ruled out. Immune exposure information for the cohort was limited to CMV serostatus. A cluster of highly shared sequence variants was judged likely to be a technical artifact of the sequencing pipeline. Some IMGT-functional V segments, including TRBV6-2 and TRBV6-3, could not be told apart with the 87-base-pair reads, so those segments were excluded. HLA typing was unavailable for some donors at each locus, so association tests used only the typed subset. In a later analysis, HLA-associated TCR beta chains showed more clonal expansion and lower generation probabilities than non-associated chains that were equally common. Across donors, most TCR sequences were observed very rarely, whereas some public TCRs were present in many individuals. An earlier analysis of 587 of the donors showed that most TCR beta V segments appeared in productive rearrangements either about 87% or about 30% of the time, which broadly matched IMGT annotations. When HLA alleles, especially DR and DQ, strongly co-occurred, attributing TCR associations to individual alleles was difficult. In this cohort, only TCR beta chains were sequenced, and detectable features were limited by the absence of alpha or paired-chain data. Most CMV-associated TCR beta chains appeared to be HLA-restricted in a later analysis, and the HLA associations seemed to be driven largely by CMV exposure. A further reported finding was that TCR beta sequences accurately predicted the HLA-A and HLA-B alleles for most subjects in the first cohort. Cytomegalovirus status was reported to be diagnosed by the classifier with high specificity and sensitivity in both the original and validation cohorts. The earlier analysis of 587 of the donors excluded roughly 17 rarely observed V segments, including chromosome 9 orphons, because counts were too low. In a later analysis, several top co-occurrence clusters were reported to appear linked to parvovirus B19, influenza, CMV and Epstein-Barr virus. According to a later genetic analysis, donors in an Asian-associated ancestry cluster had fewer N-insertions in productive TCRs than the roughly 670-donor mean. Three of the identified cytomegalovirus-associated TCR beta chains were confirmed in vitro to be specific for cytomegalovirus antigens. Presence/absence analyses assumed roughly uniform sequencing depth across donors, an assumption that may not hold. The authors suggested that the approach could potentially be extended to other disease states and immunological phenotypes. A later genetic analysis associated a missense DCLRE1C variant with V-gene and J-gene trimming of TCR beta chains, and an independent cohort replicated the association. In a later analysis, the rate of TCR association differed among HLA loci, with DRB1 alleles having the most associated TCRs and HLA-C alleles having the fewest.

The cohort was made up of roughly 670 healthy bone marrow donors. At the time of sampling, all cohort members were nominally healthy, though unrecorded immune exposures were likely present. The donor tested CMV seronegative, placing the donor among the 350 to 400 seronegative members of the cohort. Every donor gave a peripheral blood sample, and the peripheral blood mononuclear cells from that sample were used for TCR beta sequencing. Genomic DNA extraction from the blood cell samples was performed with the Qiagen DNeasy Blood Extraction Kit. The germline V gene (reference sequence) specifies LNHDA as CDR1 and SQIVND as CDR2. The CDR3, from cysteine to phenylalanine, totals 15 residues. The entry retains the CDR3 DNA only, 45 bases that are in frame from base 1. V loses 7 bases at its end and J loses 7 bases; junction bases beyond the gene matches: 10.

The source of this sequence is a woman in her twenties or thirties in good health and CMV-seronegative. The sample was PBMCs. The rearrangement joined TRBV19 to TRBJ2-1, with 10 bases in between that match TRBD1. The DNA is TGTGCCAGTAACCCGCGGACAGGGGGTCGGAATGAGCAGTTCTTC. It translates to CASNPRTGGRNEQFF.